This T cell receptor (beta chain) was retrieved from a study of cytomegalovirus exposure and HLA in healthy donors. General study points: Among immune exposure information, only CMV serostatus was available.

About this clone itself: Its specificity is unknown.

Primers: 60 Vbeta forward and 13 Jbeta reverse. Here immunoSEQ multiplex PCR was the method, and the copy in TCRdb shows in-frame clones only, minus some. This table holds 150,000 to 200,000 clones, approximately 84% found once. V was pared by 5 bases and J by 0 bases, with 6 bases of the junction left unmatched. CDR1 and CDR2 (germline): SGHVS, FQNEAQ. The CDR3 spans 16 residues. This receptor was obtained from a girl under 18 in good health and CMV-seropositive. The sequenced material came from PBMCs. The gene calls are TRBV7-8 and TRBJ1-5; TRBD1 matches 8 bases. CDR3 in DNA: TGTGCCAGCAGCCCTCCAGGGGGCAGTAGCAATCAGCCCCAGCATTTT. Residues: CASSPPGGSSNQPQHF.